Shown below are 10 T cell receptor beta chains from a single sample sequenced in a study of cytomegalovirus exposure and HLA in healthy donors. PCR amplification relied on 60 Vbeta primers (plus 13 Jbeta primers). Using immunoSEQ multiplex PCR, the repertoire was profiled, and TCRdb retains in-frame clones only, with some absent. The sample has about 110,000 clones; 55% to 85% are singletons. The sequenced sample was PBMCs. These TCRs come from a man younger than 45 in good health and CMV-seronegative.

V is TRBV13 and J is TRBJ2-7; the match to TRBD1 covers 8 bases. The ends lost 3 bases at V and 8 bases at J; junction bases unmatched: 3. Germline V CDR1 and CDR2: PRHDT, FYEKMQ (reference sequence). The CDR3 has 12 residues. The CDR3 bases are TGTGCCAGCAGCTTGGACAGGGTGAAGCAGTACTTC. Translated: CASSLDRVKQYF.

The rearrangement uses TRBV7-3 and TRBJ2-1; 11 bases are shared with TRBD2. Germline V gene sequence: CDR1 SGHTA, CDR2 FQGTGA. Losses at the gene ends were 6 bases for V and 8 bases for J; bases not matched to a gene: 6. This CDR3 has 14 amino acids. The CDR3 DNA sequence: TGTGCCAGCAGTTATAGCGGGGGGGCCGATGAGCAGTTCTTC. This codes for CASSYSGGADEQFF.

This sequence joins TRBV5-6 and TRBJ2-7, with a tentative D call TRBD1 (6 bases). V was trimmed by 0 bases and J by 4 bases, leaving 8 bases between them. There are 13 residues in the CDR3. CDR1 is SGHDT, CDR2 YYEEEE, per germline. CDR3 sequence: CASSLAQGYEQYF. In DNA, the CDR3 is TGTGCCAGCAGCTTGGCACAGGGTTACGAGCAGTACTTC.

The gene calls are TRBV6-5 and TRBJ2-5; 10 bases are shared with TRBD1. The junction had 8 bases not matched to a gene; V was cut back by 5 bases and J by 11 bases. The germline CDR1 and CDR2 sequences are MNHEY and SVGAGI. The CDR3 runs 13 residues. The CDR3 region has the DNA TGTGCCAGCAGTCTACCGGGACAGGGGAAGCAGTACTTC. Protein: CASSLPGQGKQYF.

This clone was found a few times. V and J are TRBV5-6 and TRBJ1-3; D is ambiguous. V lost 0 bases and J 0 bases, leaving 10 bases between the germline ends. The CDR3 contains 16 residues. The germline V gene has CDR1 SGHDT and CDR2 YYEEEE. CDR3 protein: CASSLDAHSSGNTIYF. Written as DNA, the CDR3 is TGTGCCAGCAGCTTGGACGCGCACAGCTCTGGAAACACCATATATTTT.

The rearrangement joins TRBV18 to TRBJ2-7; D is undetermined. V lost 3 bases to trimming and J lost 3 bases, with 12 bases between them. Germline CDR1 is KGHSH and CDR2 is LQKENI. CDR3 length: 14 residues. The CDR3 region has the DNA TGTGCCAGCTCACCCGACGGGTTGGACTACGAGCAGTACTTC. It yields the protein CASSPDGLDYEQYF.

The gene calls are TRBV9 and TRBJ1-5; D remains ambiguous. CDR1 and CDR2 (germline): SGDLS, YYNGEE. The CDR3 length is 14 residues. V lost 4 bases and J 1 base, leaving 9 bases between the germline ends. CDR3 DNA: TGTGCCAGCAGCATCGGTCCAAGCAATCAGCCCCAGCATTTT. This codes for CASSIGPSNQPQHF.

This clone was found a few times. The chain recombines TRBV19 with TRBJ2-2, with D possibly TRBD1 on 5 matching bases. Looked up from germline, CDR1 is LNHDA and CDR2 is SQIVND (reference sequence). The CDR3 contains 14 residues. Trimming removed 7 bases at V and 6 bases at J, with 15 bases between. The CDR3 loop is CASTRQGSAGELFF. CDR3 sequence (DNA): TGTGCCAGTACCCGCCAGGGATCGGCCGGGGAGCTGTTTTTT.

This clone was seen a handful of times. The CDR3 reads CSARLALEQFF. The CDR3 DNA is TGCAGTGCAAGACTAGCTTTGGAGCAGTTCTTC. The J gene is TRBJ2-1, the V gene TRBV20-1; 7 nucleotides align to TRBD2. The CDR3 runs to 11 residues. Germline CDR1 reads DFQATT; CDR2 reads SNEGSKA (reference sequence). V shed 6 bases and J 10 bases; nucleotides not matched to a gene: 6.

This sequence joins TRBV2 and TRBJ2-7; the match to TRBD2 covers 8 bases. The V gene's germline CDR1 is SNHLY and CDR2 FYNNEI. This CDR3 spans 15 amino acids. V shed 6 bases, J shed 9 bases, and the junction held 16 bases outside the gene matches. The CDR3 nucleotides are TGTGCCAGCAGGTCTCTAGCGGGCCTTACGGGAGGGCAGTACTTC. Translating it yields CASRSLAGLTGGQYF.